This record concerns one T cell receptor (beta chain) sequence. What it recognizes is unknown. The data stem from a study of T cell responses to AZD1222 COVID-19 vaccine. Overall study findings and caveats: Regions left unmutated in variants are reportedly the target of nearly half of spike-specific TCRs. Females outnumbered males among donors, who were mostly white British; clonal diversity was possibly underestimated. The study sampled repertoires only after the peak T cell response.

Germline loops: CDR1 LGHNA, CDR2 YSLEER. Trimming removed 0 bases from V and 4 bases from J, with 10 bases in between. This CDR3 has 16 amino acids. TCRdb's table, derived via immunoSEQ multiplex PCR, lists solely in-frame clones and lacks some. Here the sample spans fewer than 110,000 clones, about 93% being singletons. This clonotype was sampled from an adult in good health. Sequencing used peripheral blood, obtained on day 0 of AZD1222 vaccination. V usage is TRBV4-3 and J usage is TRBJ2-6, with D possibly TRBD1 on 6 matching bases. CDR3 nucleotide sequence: TGCGCCAGCAGCCAAGAAACAGGGTGGGGGGCCAACGTCCTGACTTTC. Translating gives CASSQETGWGANVLTF.